This T cell receptor beta chain comes out of a study of CD8 T cells in Susac syndrome. The CDR3 consists of 17 residues. Germline V gene sequence: CDR1 WSHSY, CDR2 SAAADI. The V and J ends lost 2 bases and 0 bases respectively, with 14 bases between them. An input of about 0.45 to 1 ug of RNA was subjected to reverse transcription using random hexamers. Amplification of the TCR beta CDR3 was carried out by immunoSEQ multiplex PCR, which spanned a total of 54 Vbeta and 13 Jbeta segments. MiXCR, run by TCRdb on the immunoSEQ multiplex PCR reads, gives a single entry per CDR3 protein. The top ten hold 0.065% to 0.08% of the sample, which has 250,000 or so distinct CDR3 sequences, around 93% seen once. From blood CD8+ and CD4+ T cells, the TCR beta chain was sequenced. FACS enriched CD8+ TEMRA cells, while bulk CD8+ and CD4+ were negatively isolated.

Sequencing used CD4+ T cells from PBMCs. The chain recombines TRBV10-2 with TRBJ2-4; D unclear. This sequence originates from a human donor with multiple sclerosis. CDR3 DNA: TGCGCCAGCAGTGAGGTTCGGTCCCTTATAGCCAAAAACATTCAGTACTTC. It translates to CASSEVRSLIAKNIQYF.